The 30 T cell receptor beta chains reported below all come from one sample, sequenced in a study of PD-1 blockade in mismatch repair-deficient tumors. TCRdb keeps only in-frame clones here, not all; method: immunoSEQ multiplex PCR. The sample holds some 50,000 clones, around 77% seen once. The material was PBMCs, obtained before pembrolizumab treatment. The receptors derive from an adult with mismatch repair-deficient cancer.

This clone was found a few times. This sequence joins TRBV6-5 and TRBJ2-3; D not resolved. The V end lost 2 bases, the J end lost 8 bases, and 5 bases lay between the germline ends. This CDR3 is 11 amino acids long. Germline V gives CDR1 MNHEY, CDR2 SVGAGI. The DNA of the CDR3 is TGTGCCAGCAGTTACCTAAGTACGCAGTATTTT. It translates to CASSYLSTQYF.

In this sample, this clone turned up a few times. No DNA is shown, since the ends of the CDR3 on it are uncertain; the CDR3 is the one TCRdb lists. The chain joins TRBV12-1 to TRBJ2-1; the listed D gene, TRBD2, was not tested against the DNA. TRBV12-1 is flagged as a pseudogene. The CDR3 region is 17 residues in length, termini included. CDR3 amino acids: CASSEDYVCGRGNEQFF.

This clone was seen a single time. V gene TRBV25-1 combines with J gene TRBJ1-1; maybe TRBD1 (5 bases). The length of the CDR3 is 16 residues. V lost 3 bases and J 1 base, leaving 15 bases between the germline ends. Per the germline V gene, CDR1 is MGHDK and CDR2 is SYGVNS. The CDR3 DNA is TGTGCCAGCAGTGATCCCGACAGCCTCGGGAACACTGAAGCTTTCTTT. Translation gives CASSDPDSLGNTEAFF.

The J gene is TRBJ2-5, the V gene TRBV4-1; unclear D gene. V shed 0 bases and J shed 5 bases, with 7 bases lying between them. Germline-derived CDR1 and CDR2 are MGHRA and YSYEKL. The CDR3 sequence is 13 residues long. Here the CDR3 DNA reads TGCGCCAGCAGCCAAGACCTAACGGAGACCCAGTACTTC. The encoded protein is CASSQDLTETQYF.

This clone has a handful of counts. J is TRBJ2-2 and V is TRBV30, with D hard to call. V was pared by 2 bases and J by 1 base, with 5 bases between. The CDR3 covers 13 residues. From germline, CDR1 is GTSNPN and CDR2 SVGIG (reference sequence). For the CDR3, the DNA is TGTGCCTGGAGTCCCGGGAACACCGGGGAGCTGTTTTTT. This sequence encodes CAWSPGNTGELFF.

V usage is TRBV7-2 and J usage is TRBJ1-5; unclear D gene. The CDR3 runs 15 residues. Trimming took off 5 bases at V and 5 bases at J, with 16 bases between the two ends. Per the germline V gene, CDR1 is SGHTA and CDR2 is FQGNSA. The CDR3 nucleotides are TGTGCCAGCAGCCCACGCTGGACCGGAGATCAGCCCCAGCATTTT. Protein: CASSPRWTGDQPQHF. Looking up the rest from reference TRBV7-2 and TRBJ1-5 gives the full variable domain: GAGVSQSPSNKVTEKGKDVELRCDPISGHTALYWYRQSLGQGLEFLIYFQGNSAPDKSGLPSDRFSAERTGGSVSTLTIQRTQQEDSAVYLCASSPRWTGDQPQHFGDGTRLSIL.

The chain combines TRBV7-2 with TRBJ2-1; the D gene is possibly TRBD1 (5 bases). The CDR3 contains 15 residues. Per the germline V gene, CDR1 is SGHTA and CDR2 is FQGNSA. Trimming took off 1 base at V and 10 bases at J, with 17 bases between the two ends. CDR3: CASSLDPSQVGEQFF. The CDR3 nucleotides read TGTGCCAGCAGCTTAGACCCTTCACAGGTAGGAGAGCAGTTCTTC.

The V gene is TRBV30, the J gene TRBJ2-3; 11 bases match TRBD2. Per germline, CDR1 GTSNPN and CDR2 SVGIG (reference sequence). The CDR3 has 15 residues. Trimming took 3 bases from V and 3 from J; bases not matched to a gene: 5. The CDR3 loop reads CAWRTTSGRTDTQYF. The DNA of the CDR3 is TGTGCCTGGAGAACCACTAGCGGGAGAACAGATACGCAGTATTTT.

The chain links TRBV27 to TRBJ2-7; no clear D. Trimming cost V 5 bases and J 2 bases, with 19 bases left between them. Germline V gene sequence: CDR1 MNHEY, CDR2 SMNVEV (reference sequence). This CDR3 comprises 16 residues. Here the CDR3 DNA reads TGTGCCAGCAGTCCTCCCCCATACAGAGATACCTACGAGCAGTACTTC. It is translated as CASSPPPYRDTYEQYF.

V is TRBV7-9 and J is TRBJ1-4; D call uncertain. Germline V CDR1 and CDR2: SEHNR, FQNEAQ (reference sequence). The CDR3 runs 14 residues. V was trimmed by 3 bases and J by 4 bases, leaving 9 bases between them. In DNA, the CDR3 is TGTGCCAGCAGCTTTAAGGGCTTTAATGAAAAACTGTTTTTT. This codes for CASSFKGFNEKLFF.

By sample share, this clone is medium-sized. J is TRBJ2-7 and V is TRBV29-1; no clear D gene. V was trimmed by 4 bases and J by 1 base, leaving 5 bases between them. The CDR3 spans 11 residues. CDR1 and CDR2 (germline): SQVTM, ANQGSEA. CDR3 region: CSVVSSYEQYF. As DNA, the CDR3 is TGCAGCGTTGTGTCGTCCTACGAGCAGTACTTC.

The chain recombines TRBV6-1 with TRBJ2-3; TRBD2 matches 16 bases. The junction had 8 bases not matched to a gene; V was cut back by 4 bases and J by 7 bases. Germline assignment: CDR1 MNHNS and CDR2 SASEGT. The CDR3 extends over 17 amino acids. The DNA for the CDR3 is TGTGCCAGCAGTGCCCTGGGACTAGCGGGGGGGAGGTATACGCAGTATTTT. Amino acid sequence: CASSALGLAGGRYTQYF.

As regards this clone: Other DNA sequences in this sample translate to the same CDR3. V and J are TRBV11-3 and TRBJ2-3, with TRBD2 matching 9 bases. The length of the CDR3 is 14 residues. The germline gives CDR1 SGHNT, CDR2 YENEEA. Losses at the gene ends were 2 bases for V and 3 bases for J; bases not matched to a gene: 0. CDR3: CASSLTSGTDTQYF. DNA of the CDR3: TGTGCCAGCAGCTTAACTAGCGGGACAGATACGCAGTATTTT.

V and J are TRBV5-6 and TRBJ2-3; 12 positions match TRBD2. The CDR3 length is 15 residues. Germline lookup yields CDR1 SGHDT and CDR2 YYEEEE. V lost 4 bases, J lost 5 bases, and 5 bases stayed unmatched. The CDR3 sequence is CASSRLAGVIDTQYF. DNA of the CDR3: TGTGCCAGCAGCAGACTAGCGGGAGTAATAGATACGCAGTATTTT.

J is TRBJ2-1 and V is TRBV15, with D possibly TRBD2 on 5 matching bases. CDR1 and CDR2 (germline): LNHNV, YYDKDF (reference sequence). V lost 4 bases and J lost 3, with 13 bases in between. The CDR3 covers 15 residues. The CDR3 DNA sequence: TGTGCCACCAGCACAGAATACCGGGACTACAATGAGCAGTTCTTC. It translates to CATSTEYRDYNEQFF.

The chain employs TRBV28 and TRBJ2-3, with 12 bases identical to TRBD2. Germline CDR1 reads MDHEN; CDR2 reads SYDVKM. This CDR3 spans 16 amino acids. The junction had 6 bases not matched to a gene; V was cut back by 8 bases and J by 0 bases. The CDR3 region has the DNA TGTGCCAGCGTTCTAGCGGGAGGGCCGAGCACAGATACGCAGTATTTT. This translates into CASVLAGGPSTDTQYF.

The chain has TRBV11-3 and TRBJ1-4, with 8 bases aligning to TRBD1. V shed 1 base and J 4 bases; nucleotides not matched to a gene: 8. The CDR3 runs 17 residues. Germline-derived CDR1 and CDR2 are SGHNT and YENEEA. CDR3 amino acids: CASSLVPAGGNNEKLFF. In DNA form, the CDR3 reads TGTGCCAGCAGCTTAGTGCCGGCAGGGGGCAATAATGAAAAACTGTTTTTT.

This clone showed up just a few times. For the CDR3, the DNA is TGTGCCAGCAGTTACAGGGGTGATGGCGGCACTGAAGCTTTCTTT. Translated: CASSYRGDGGTEAFF. The chain recombines TRBV27 with TRBJ1-1, with 7 bases aligning to TRBD1. The CDR3 covers 15 residues. Germline V gene sequence: CDR1 MNHEY, CDR2 SMNVEV (reference sequence). The junction had 9 bases not matched to a gene; V was cut back by 4 bases and J by 4 bases.

This chain uses TRBV5-1 with TRBJ1-1, with D uncertain. The CDR3 has 13 amino acids. Germline lookup yields CDR1 SGHRS and CDR2 YFSETQ. The germline V and J ends were trimmed by 0 bases and 0 bases, with 3 bases remaining between them. The CDR3 nucleotides read TGCGCCAGCAGCTTGGCGGTGAACACTGAAGCTTTCTTT. This translates into CASSLAVNTEAFF.

The chain carries TRBV19 and TRBJ2-7, with 11 nucleotides matching TRBD2. The germline V gene encodes CDR1 LNHDA and CDR2 SQIVND (reference sequence). The CDR3 is 16 amino acids. V lost 4 bases, J lost 3 bases, and 8 bases stayed unmatched. The CDR3 spells CASSTTTSGIYYEQYF. CDR3 DNA sequence: TGTGCCAGTAGTACTACGACTAGCGGGATCTACTACGAGCAGTACTTC.

This clone was counted between two and nine times. V gene TRBV2 combines with J gene TRBJ2-7; a weak D match, TRBD2 (6 bases). Per the germline V gene, CDR1 is SNHLY and CDR2 is FYNNEI. V lost 8 bases and J lost 2, with 19 bases in between. The CDR3 is 15 amino acids. The CDR3 region is CASGGKDGDPYEQYF. DNA for the CDR3: TGTGCCAGCGGCGGGAAGGACGGGGACCCCTACGAGCAGTACTTC.

V usage is TRBV9 and J usage is TRBJ2-7; D may be TRBD2 (6 bases). Germline V gene data show CDR1 as SGDLS and CDR2 as YYNGEE. V was cut by 6 bases and J by 7 bases, with 20 bases left in between. The CDR3 extends over 14 amino acids. CDR3 amino acids: CASNRGLGRDEQYF. The CDR3, as DNA: TGTGCCAGCAACCGAGGACTGGGGCGGGATGAGCAGTACTTC.

This clone was counted a few times. The genes are TRBV5-1 and TRBJ2-2; no clear D. V lost 0 bases to trimming and J lost 5 bases, with 8 bases between them. Germline CDR1 is SGHRS and CDR2 is YFSETQ. The CDR3 loop spans 14 amino acids. The chain's CDR3 is CASSLVGTTGELFF. The CDR3 DNA reads TGCGCCAGCAGCTTGGTGGGCACGACCGGGGAGCTGTTTTTT. The whole variable domain, filled in from reference TRBV5-1 and TRBJ2-2, reads KAGVTQTPRYLIKTRGQQVTLSCSPISGHRSVSWYQQTPGQGLQFLFEYFSETQRNKGNFPGRFSGRQFSNSRSEMNVSTLELGDSALYLCASSLVGTTGELFFGEGSRLTVL.

This chain connects TRBV19 to TRBJ2-7, with 10 bases aligning to TRBD1. The CDR3 is 16 amino acids. Losses at the gene ends were 1 base for V and 7 bases for J; bases not matched to a gene: 10. Germline V gene sequence: CDR1 LNHDA, CDR2 SQIVND (reference sequence). CDR3 residues: CASSIAGTGAKWEQYF. In nucleotides, the CDR3 is TGTGCCAGTAGTATAGCCGGGACAGGGGCGAAATGGGAGCAGTACTTC.

V and J are TRBV7-9 and TRBJ1-1; D ambiguous. Germline CDR1 is SEHNR and CDR2 is FQNEAQ (reference sequence). The germline V and J ends were trimmed by 4 bases and 11 bases, with 8 bases remaining between them. The CDR3 loop spans 10 amino acids. CDR3 bases: TGTGCCAGCAGCTATAAGGAGGCTTTCTTT. Amino acid sequence: CASSYKEAFF.

This clone appeared a single time. The genes are TRBV19 and TRBJ2-4, with a weak D call TRBD2 (6 bases). Germline CDR1 is LNHDA and CDR2 is SQIVND (reference sequence). V shed 9 bases and J shed 1 base, with 16 bases lying between them. The CDR3 is 15 amino acids. The CDR3 DNA is TGTGCCAGCGAACGTAGCGGAGGGGCCAAAAACATTCAGTACTTC. It yields the protein CASERSGGAKNIQYF.

The rearrangement joins TRBV27 to TRBJ1-1; 11 nucleotides match TRBD1. This CDR3 has 13 amino acids. The ends lost 6 bases at V and 10 bases at J; junction bases unmatched: 7. CDR1 MNHEY and CDR2 SMNVEV come from the germline V gene (reference sequence). The CDR3 sequence: CASRPGQGDRAFF. The CDR3 DNA reads as TGTGCCAGCAGGCCGGGACAGGGGGATCGAGCTTTCTTT.

J is TRBJ1-5 and V is TRBV4-1; TRBD1 might be the D (5 bases). The CDR3 is 15 residues long. V lost 5 bases and J lost 3, with 14 bases in between. Germline loops: CDR1 MGHRA, CDR2 YSYEKL. The CDR3 sequence: CASSTQENDNQPQHF. Here the CDR3 DNA reads TGCGCCAGCAGCACACAGGAAAATGACAATCAGCCCCAGCATTTT.

The genes are TRBV5-1 and TRBJ2-3; D may correspond to TRBD1 or TRBD2 (5 bases each). The V and J ends lost 0 bases and 5 bases respectively, with 13 bases between them. This CDR3 region has 15 residues. CDR1 is SGHRS, CDR2 YFSETQ, per germline. This chain's CDR3 is CASSLVGLAGDTQYF. As DNA, the CDR3 is TGCGCCAGCAGCTTGGTGGGGCTAGCAGGAGATACGCAGTATTTT.

The chain employs TRBV6-5 and TRBJ1-5; possible D gene TRBD1, 5 bases. The V end was cut by 6 bases, the J end by 6 bases, with 12 bases between. Germline V gene lookup returns CDR1 MNHEY and CDR2 SVGAGI. The CDR3 length is 13 residues. The CDR3 nucleotides read TGTGCCAGCAGGCAACAGGTCGGTCAGCCCCAGCATTTT. Translated: CASRQQVGQPQHF.